This T cell receptor beta chain was retrieved from a study of OX40 agonist ivuxolimab in advanced cancers. Concerning the study at large: Ivuxolimab was a fully human IgG2 agonistic monoclonal antibody targeting the costimulatory receptor OX40 (CD134). Patients were allowed to have had prior anti-PD-1, anti-PD-L1 or anti-CTLA-4 therapy, and around two fifths of the dose-escalation patients had been treated with checkpoint inhibitors. Intravenous ivuxolimab was administered to patients every 2 weeks at six dose levels: 0.01, 0.1, 0.3, 1.5, 3 and 10 mg/kg. The point of sequencing TCRbeta in the periphery was to test whether ivuxolimab changed TCR sequence diversity and drove clonal T-cell expansion. Partial responses occurred in three dose-escalation patients: two with cutaneous melanoma and one with hepatocellular carcinoma. Of the approximately 50 patients in dose escalation, around 20 had hepatocellular carcinoma, about 15 had melanoma, 9 had renal cell carcinoma and 9 had head and neck cancer. A male proportion of around 81% and a mean age of roughly 58 years, ranging from roughly 23 to 80, were recorded for the dose-escalation cohort. The paper reports the monotherapy dose-escalation portion (N ≈ 50 patients) of the phase I ivuxolimab trial. Summary of the overall study and its limitations: Low levels of normalized T-cell clonal expansion were also seen in some patients who did not respond. Antigen specificity was not determined for the clonally expanded peripheral T cells. At doses of 0.1 to 3.0 mg/kg, clonal expansion of both CD4+ and CD8+ blood T cells was observed from baseline to week 6. In partial responders in the 0.1-3.0 mg/kg groups, normalized peripheral clonal expansion was found to be among the lowest, especially among CD8+ T cells. After ivuxolimab, CD8+ T cells had more expanded clones than CD4+ T cells on average.

The trial excluded patients who had a history of autoimmune disease or were on systemic immunosuppression. Peripheral blood for TCR sequencing was collected from all dose cohorts at baseline, on cycle 4 day 1, and on cycle 7 day 1. Samples came from an open-label, multicenter, first-in-human phase I dose-escalation trial of ivuxolimab. Adults with locally advanced or metastatic head and neck squamous cell, hepatocellular, melanoma or renal cell carcinoma were enrolled in the trial. CD4+ and CD8+ T cells were sorted separately from peripheral blood before TCR sequencing. Via the germline V gene, CDR1 is SGHAT and CDR2 FQNNGV. From the cysteine up to the phenylalanine, the CDR3 has a length of 16 residues. The DNA shown is the 48-base CDR3, in frame from base 1. V is shortened by 0 bases, J by 4 bases, and the region joining them spans 15 bases. To sequence the TCRbeta CDR3 region, genomic DNA was isolated from the sorted cells. The immunoSEQ Assay was used to sequence the TCRbeta CDR3 regions. TCRdb's version of the immuneACCESS table is confined to in-frame rearrangements and falls short of the full clone set. An unresolved V gene accounts for under half of the shortfall where checked; the remainder is of unknown origin. The sample profile shows tens of thousands of clones; roughly 80% of them were found once. Over 25% of the sample is in the top ten clones.

This clone was counted a few times. Its antigen has not been determined. Base-call qualities are not available, and no considerably larger clone is one nucleotide away. The sequence was obtained from an adult with an advanced solid tumor such as melanoma, head and neck, liver or kidney cancer. This specimen consisted of CD4+ or CD8+ T cells sorted from blood, obtained in a trial of the OX40 agonist ivuxolimab. This chain joins TRBV11-2 to TRBJ1-2, with the D segment identity uncertain. The encoded CDR3 is CASSLDSRQGLYGYTF. The DNA sequence follows: TGTGCCAGCAGCTTAGATTCAAGACAAGGCCTCTATGGCTACACCTTC.